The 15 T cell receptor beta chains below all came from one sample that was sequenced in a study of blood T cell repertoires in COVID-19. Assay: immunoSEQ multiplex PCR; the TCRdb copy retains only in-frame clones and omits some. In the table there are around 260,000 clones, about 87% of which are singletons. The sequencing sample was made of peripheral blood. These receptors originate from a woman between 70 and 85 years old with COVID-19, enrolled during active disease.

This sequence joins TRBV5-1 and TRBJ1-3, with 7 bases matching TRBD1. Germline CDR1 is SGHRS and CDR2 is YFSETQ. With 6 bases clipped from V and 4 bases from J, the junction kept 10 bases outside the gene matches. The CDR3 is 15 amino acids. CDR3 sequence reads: CASTMTGSPGNTIYF. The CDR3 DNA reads TGCGCCAGCACTATGACAGGGTCTCCGGGAAACACCATATATTTT. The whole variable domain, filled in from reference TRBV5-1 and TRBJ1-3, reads KAGVTQTPRYLIKTRGQQVTLSCSPISGHRSVSWYQQTPGQGLQFLFEYFSETQRNKGNFPGRFSGRQFSNSRSEMNVSTLELGDSALYLCASTMTGSPGNTIYFGEGSWLTVV.

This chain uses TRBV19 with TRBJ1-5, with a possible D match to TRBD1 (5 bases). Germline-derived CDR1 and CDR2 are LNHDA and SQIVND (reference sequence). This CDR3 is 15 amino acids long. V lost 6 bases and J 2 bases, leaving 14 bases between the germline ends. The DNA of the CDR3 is TGTGCCAGTAGAAAACAGGCATCCGGCAATCAGCCCCAGCATTTT. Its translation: CASRKQASGNQPQHF.

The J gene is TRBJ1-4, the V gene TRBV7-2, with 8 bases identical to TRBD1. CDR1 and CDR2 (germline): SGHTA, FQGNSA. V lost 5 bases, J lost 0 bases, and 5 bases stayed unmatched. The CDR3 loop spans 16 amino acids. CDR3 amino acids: CASSTGQGTTNEKLFF. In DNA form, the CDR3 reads TGTGCCAGCAGCACCGGACAGGGTACAACTAATGAAAAACTGTTTTTT.

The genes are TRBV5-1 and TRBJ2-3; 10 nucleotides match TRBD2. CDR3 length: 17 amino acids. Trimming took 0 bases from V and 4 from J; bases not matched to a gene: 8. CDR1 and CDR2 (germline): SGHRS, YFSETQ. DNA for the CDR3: TGCGCCAGCAGCTTGGTGTATCTAGCGGGAGTGGCAGATACGCAGTATTTT. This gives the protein CASSLVYLAGVADTQYF.

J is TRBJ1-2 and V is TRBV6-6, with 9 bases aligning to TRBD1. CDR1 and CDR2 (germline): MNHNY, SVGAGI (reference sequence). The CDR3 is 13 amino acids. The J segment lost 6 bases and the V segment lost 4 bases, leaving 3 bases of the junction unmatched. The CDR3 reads CASSFDRGNGYTF. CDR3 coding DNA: TGTGCCAGCAGTTTCGACAGGGGGAATGGCTACACCTTC.

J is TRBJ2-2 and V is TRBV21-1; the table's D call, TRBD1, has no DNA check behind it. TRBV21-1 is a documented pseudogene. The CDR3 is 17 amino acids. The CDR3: CASSKAPLDKNTGELFF. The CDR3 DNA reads TGTGCCAGCAGCAAAGCGCCTCTTGACAAAAACACCGGGGAGCTGTTTTTT.

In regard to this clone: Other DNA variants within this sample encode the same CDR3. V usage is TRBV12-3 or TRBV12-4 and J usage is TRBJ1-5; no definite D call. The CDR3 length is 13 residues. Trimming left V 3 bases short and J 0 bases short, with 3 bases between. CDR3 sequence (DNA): TGTGCCAGCAGTTTTTATAGCAATCAGCCCCAGCATTTT. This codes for CASSFYSNQPQHF.

CDR3 in amino acids: CASSVLQGAGEQFF. The CDR3 nucleotides are TGTGCCAGCAGTGTACTGCAGGGAGCGGGTGAGCAGTTCTTC. J is TRBJ2-1 and V is TRBV28; tentative D call: TRBD2 (6 bases). The germline V gene encodes CDR1 MDHEN and CDR2 SYDVKM. Trimming shortened V by 5 bases and J by 9 bases, and 17 bases separated the two germline ends. The CDR3 contains 14 residues.

The CDR3 loop reads CASSQERTISYEQYF. CDR3 DNA: TGCGCCAGCAGCCAAGAAAGGACTATTTCCTACGAGCAGTACTTC. This chain uses TRBV4-1 with TRBJ2-7; possible D gene TRBD2, 6 bases. The germline V gene encodes CDR1 MGHRA and CDR2 YSYEKL. This CDR3 spans 15 amino acids. Between the trimmed V and J ends, which lost 0 bases and 1 base, there was a span of 10 bases.

The CDR3 DNA sequence: TGTGCCAGCAGAAAAGACAGGGGGAGAGGCGAGCAGTACTTC. As protein: CASRKDRGRGEQYF. The chain has TRBV27 and TRBJ2-7; 9 bases fit TRBD1. The J segment lost 6 bases and the V segment lost 6 bases, leaving 9 bases of the junction unmatched. The length of the CDR3 is 14 residues. CDR1 is MNHEY, CDR2 SMNVEV, per germline (reference sequence).

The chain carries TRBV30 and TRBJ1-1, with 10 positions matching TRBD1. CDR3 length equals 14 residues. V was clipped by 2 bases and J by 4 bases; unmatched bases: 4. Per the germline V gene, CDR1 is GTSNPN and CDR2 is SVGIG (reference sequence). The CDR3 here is CAWSRTGGVTEAFF. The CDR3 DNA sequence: TGTGCCTGGAGTAGGACAGGGGGAGTCACTGAAGCTTTCTTT.

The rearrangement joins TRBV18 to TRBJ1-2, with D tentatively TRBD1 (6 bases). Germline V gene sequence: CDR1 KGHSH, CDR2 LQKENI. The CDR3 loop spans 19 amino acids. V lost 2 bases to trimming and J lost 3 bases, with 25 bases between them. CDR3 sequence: CASSPTLVPGHPGDYGYTF. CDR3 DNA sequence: TGTGCCAGCTCACCAACACTCGTCCCGGGACACCCAGGGGACTATGGCTACACCTTC.

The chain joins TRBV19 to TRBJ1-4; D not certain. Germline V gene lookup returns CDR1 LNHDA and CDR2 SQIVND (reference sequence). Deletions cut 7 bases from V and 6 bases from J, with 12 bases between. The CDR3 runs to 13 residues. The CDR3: CASTHTPDEKLFF. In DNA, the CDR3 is TGTGCCAGTACTCACACGCCCGATGAAAAACTGTTTTTT.

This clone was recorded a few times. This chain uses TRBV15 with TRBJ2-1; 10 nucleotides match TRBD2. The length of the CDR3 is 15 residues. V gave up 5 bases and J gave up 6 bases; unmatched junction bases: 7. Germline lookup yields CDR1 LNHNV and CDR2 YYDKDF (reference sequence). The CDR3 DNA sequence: TGTGCCACCAGCCGTGGACTAGCGGAGCTCAATGAGCAGTTCTTC. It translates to CATSRGLAELNEQFF.

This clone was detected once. The CDR3 here is CASIEEVQDSSLYGYTF. CDR3 sequence (DNA): TGTGCCAGCATCGAAGAAGTACAGGACAGTTCCCTCTATGGCTACACCTTC. The rearrangement links TRBV2 to TRBJ1-2, with D possibly being TRBD1 (6 bases). Trimming shortened V by 7 bases and J by 4 bases, and 25 bases separated the two germline ends. CDR1 is SNHLY and CDR2 is FYNNEI in the germline V gene. This CDR3 is built from 17 residues.